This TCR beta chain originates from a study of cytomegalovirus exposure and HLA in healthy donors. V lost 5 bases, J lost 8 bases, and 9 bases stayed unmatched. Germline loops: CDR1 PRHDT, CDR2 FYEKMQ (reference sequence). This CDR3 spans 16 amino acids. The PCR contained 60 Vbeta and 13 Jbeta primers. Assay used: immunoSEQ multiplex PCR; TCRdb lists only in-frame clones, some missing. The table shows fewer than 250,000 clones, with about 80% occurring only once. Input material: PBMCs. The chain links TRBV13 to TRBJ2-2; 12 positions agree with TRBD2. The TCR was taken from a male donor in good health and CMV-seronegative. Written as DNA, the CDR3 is TGTGCCAGCAGCCCCCCGACTAGCGGGAGTGGAGGGGAGCTGTTTTTT. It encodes CASSPPTSGSGGELFF.